This TCR beta chain derives from a study of spatial heterogeneity in lung cancer. Study information: Taken at a median of approximately 2 years after resection, follow-up PBMC samples underwent sequencing when available.

This clonotype was recorded at least ten times. Time point specified: blood at routine non-recurrence follow-up after resection. Whole RNA obtained from tumor, nontumor lung or frozen PBMC underwent sequencing without sorting. Trimming took off 6 bases at V and 4 bases at J, with 7 bases between the two ends. CDR1 and CDR2 (germline): DFQATT, SNEGSKA (reference sequence). The CDR3 consists of 10 residues. Each CDR3 protein is one row after TCRdb ran MiXCR on the 5' RACE reads. The data show under 150,000 distinct CDR3 sequences, 9% to 15% seen once. The genes are TRBV20-1 and TRBJ2-7; maybe TRBD2 (5 bases). The sample consisted of PBMCs, taken at follow-up. This TCR derives from a male donor with early-stage non-small cell lung cancer. This chain's CDR3 is CSAGEYEQYF. The CDR3 DNA follows: TGCAGTGCCGGGGAGTACGAGCAGTACTTC.